Each of the 8 T cell receptor beta chains below was sequenced from the same sample in a study of T cells in Graves' hyperthyroidism and ophthalmopathy. TCR beta CDR3 regions were amplified from RNA transcripts. The study used the HTBI primer set for a first-round RT-PCR of the TCR CDR3. Each CDR3 protein gets one entry after TCRdb re-called the multiplex PCR reads with MiXCR. Of about 400,000 distinct CDR3 sequences listed, roughly 14% are singletons. The sample taken for sequencing was blood. These receptors were taken from a woman in her twenties or thirties with Graves' ophthalmopathy.

This clonotype showed up many times. The V gene is TRBV11-2, the J gene TRBJ2-3, with 9 nucleotides matching TRBD2. Per germline, CDR1 SGHAT and CDR2 FQNNGV. The CDR3 is 14 residues long. With 7 bases clipped from V and 0 bases from J, the junction kept 2 bases outside the gene matches. The CDR3 DNA follows: TGTGCCAGCAAGCGGGGGGAGAGCACAGATACGCAGTATTTT. Its protein is CASKRGESTDTQYF.

In this sample, this clonotype turned up many times. This rearrangement joins TRBV18 to TRBJ2-7, with 9 positions matching TRBD1. Germline CDR1 reads KGHSH; CDR2 reads LQKENI. The CDR3 loop spans 16 amino acids. V lost 0 bases, J lost 4 bases, and 7 bases stayed unmatched. DNA for the CDR3: TGTGCCAGCTCACCACCCGGGGGACAGGGAGAATACGAGCAGTACTTC. Translating gives CASSPPGGQGEYEQYF.

This clonotype was seen ten or more times. J is TRBJ1-5 and V is TRBV20-1; a weak D match, TRBD1 (6 bases). The ends were cut back, 1 base at V and 2 bases at J, with 9 bases in the middle. CDR1 is DFQATT and CDR2 is SNEGSKA in the germline V gene (reference sequence). There are 14 residues in the CDR3. The CDR3 sequence: CSARGGAGNQPQHF. In DNA form, the CDR3 reads TGCAGTGCTAGAGGGGGGGCCGGCAATCAGCCCCAGCATTTT.

As concerns this clonotype: Being one base from a much bigger clone, this may be a read error. This chain joins TRBV10-1 and TRBJ2-7; perhaps TRBD1 as D (6 bases). CDR1 and CDR2 from the germline V gene are WNHNN and SYGVQD (reference sequence). With 5 bases removed from V and 3 bases from J, the gap between germline ends came to 17 bases. The CDR3 covers 15 residues. The CDR3 sequence: CASSPDSQSIYEQYF. The DNA of the CDR3 is TGCGCCAGCAGTCCGGACAGCCAATCTATCTACGAGCAGTACTTC.

The chain links TRBV28 to TRBJ1-6; D remains ambiguous. Germline assignment: CDR1 MDHEN and CDR2 SYDVKM. This CDR3 has 14 amino acids. V gave up 1 base and J gave up 6 bases, with 7 bases separating them. The CDR3 DNA reads TGTGCCAGCAGTTTATCTCGGAGTAATTCACCCCTCCACTTT. Protein sequence: CASSLSRSNSPLHF.

CDR3 DNA: TGTGCCAGCAGCCAAGGTCACGGAAAGACCGGGGAGCTGTTTTTT. This sequence encodes CASSQGHGKTGELFF. V and J are TRBV3-1 and TRBJ2-2; D is uncertain. From germline, CDR1 is LGHDT and CDR2 YNNKEL (reference sequence). V was clipped by 1 base and J by 5 bases, with 11 bases between them. This CDR3 spans 15 amino acids.

At least ten counts were recorded for this clonotype. This chain uses TRBV2 with TRBJ1-1; D is unclear. This CDR3 spans 12 amino acids. CDR1 SNHLY and CDR2 FYNNEI come from the germline V gene. With 4 bases removed from V and 8 bases from J, the gap between germline ends came to 11 bases. CDR3 nucleotide sequence: TGTGCCAGCAGTGCTGGGGTGGGCGAAGCTTTCTTT. It yields the protein CASSAGVGEAFF.

This clonotype showed up many times. In DNA form, the CDR3 reads TGTGCCAGCAGTGAAAGCGGGGGGGCCGGAGATACGCAGTATTTT. This gives the protein CASSESGGAGDTQYF. The V call is TRBV2, the J call TRBJ2-3, with TRBD2 matching 10 bases. Germline trimming cut 2 bases from V and 5 bases from J; bases unmatched to any gene: 4. Germline-derived CDR1 and CDR2 are SNHLY and FYNNEI. The CDR3 sequence is 15 residues long.